This is a list of T cell receptor beta chains from one sample in a study of T cell repertoires in cytomegalovirus infection. TCRdb reprocessed the reads with MiXCR, giving one entry per CDR3 protein. The sample has some 500,000 distinct CDR3 sequences, 30% to 40% seen once. These receptors lack a known antigen. Sequencing was performed on cultured PBMCs, taken from culture after CMV antigen stimulation. The receptor source for this set is a human donor in good health (CMV status not recorded). Some clones in this sample may be carry-over from other donors' samples. CDR3s include the opening cysteine and the closing phenylalanine or tryptophan. Some rows mark clone size as missing; the rest say once, few, many or name a class of expanded clone.

clone size: few
V gene: TRBV5-4
J gene: TRBJ2-3
CDR3 protein: CASSLWTDSTDTQYF

clone size: -
V gene: TRBV15
J gene: TRBJ2-7
CDR3 protein: CATSPDGRLSYEQYF

clone size: many
V gene: TRBV7-2
J gene: TRBJ2-7
CDR3 protein: CASSSAGRLSYEQYF

clone size: few
V gene: TRBV28
J gene: TRBJ2-4
CDR3 protein: CASSYIEGAKNIQYF

clone size: -
V gene: TRBV25-1
J gene: TRBJ2-5
CDR3 protein: CASSSGGRALETQYF

clone size: -
V gene: TRBV7-2
J gene: TRBJ1-5
CDR3 protein: CASSLHRDEQPQHF

clone size: once
V gene: TRBV7-6
J gene: TRBJ2-1
CDR3 protein: CASSPGIAGLNEQFF

clone size: few
V gene: TRBV15
J gene: TRBJ1-5
CDR3 protein: CATSRSQGQPQHF

clone size: few
V gene: TRBV28
J gene: TRBJ2-5
CDR3 protein: CASTSQGTEETQYF

clone size: -
V gene: TRBV20-1
J gene: TRBJ2-3
CDR3 protein: CSARGGSGDTQYF

clone size: -
V gene: TRBV6-2/TRBV6-3
J gene: TRBJ1-4
CDR3 protein: CASSRRQATNEKLFF

clone size: many
V gene: TRBV7-8
J gene: TRBJ1-1
CDR3 protein: CASSSQGLGNTEAFF

clone size: few
V gene: TRBV10-1
J gene: TRBJ1-3
CDR3 protein: CATSTGAGGVLHFGNTIYF

clone size: -
V gene: TRBV28
J gene: TRBJ1-1
CDR3 protein: CASTPPVVEEAFF

clone size: -
V gene: TRBV18
J gene: TRBJ1-5
CDR3 protein: CASSPGQGTSNQPQHF

clone size: -
V gene: TRBV4-2
J gene: TRBJ1-3
CDR3 protein: CASSPEGIWGRFGNTIYF

clone size: -
V gene: TRBV10-3
J gene: TRBJ1-4
CDR3 protein: CATMSTPGEKLFF

clone size: -
V gene: TRBV9
J gene: TRBJ2-1
CDR3 protein: CASSVNVGGYNEQFF

clone size: -
V gene: TRBV6-5
J gene: TRBJ2-7
CDR3 protein: CASRIRTGHAVYF

clone size: few
V gene: TRBV7-2
J gene: TRBJ1-2
CDR3 protein: CASSLVTEKGYGYTF

clone size: -
V gene: TRBV28
J gene: TRBJ2-7
CDR3 protein: CASSAGTVSYEQYF

clone size: few
V gene: TRBV10-3
J gene: TRBJ2-2
CDR3 protein: CAIRQGPGELFF

clone size: few
V gene: TRBV20-1
J gene: TRBJ2-1
CDR3 protein: CSAEGQNSYNEQFF

clone size: -
V gene: TRBV12-3/TRBV12-4
J gene: TRBJ1-5
CDR3 protein: CASRGTGGTPQHF

clone size: -
V gene: TRBV10-3
J gene: TRBJ1-2
CDR3 protein: CAISEGQRGYTF

clone size: -
V gene: TRBV19
J gene: TRBJ1-2
CDR3 protein: CASSIPRSGANGYTF

clone size: -
V gene: TRBV7-2
J gene: TRBJ2-4
CDR3 protein: CASSLSPSGTYIQYF

clone size: few
V gene: TRBV11-2
J gene: TRBJ2-1
CDR3 protein: CASSLGASGSLPYNEQFF

clone size: few
V gene: TRBV25-1
J gene: TRBJ1-6
CDR3 protein: CASSDWSLNSPLHF

clone size: -
V gene: TRBV28
J gene: TRBJ2-5
CDR3 protein: CASSLSTSGQQETQYF

clone size: -
V gene: TRBV6-2/TRBV6-3
J gene: TRBJ2-2
CDR3 protein: CASRGQGAIGELFF

clone size: -
V gene: TRBV11-2
J gene: TRBJ1-2
CDR3 protein: CASSPQGGGYGYTF

clone size: few
V gene: TRBV11-3
J gene: TRBJ2-1
CDR3 protein: CASSTGLAGPYNEQFF

clone size: -
V gene: TRBV20-1
J gene: TRBJ1-1
CDR3 protein: CSARALQGFGTEAFF

clone size: -
V gene: TRBV12-3/TRBV12-4
J gene: TRBJ1-1
CDR3 protein: CASRTDQNTEAFF

clone size: -
V gene: TRBV27
J gene: TRBJ1-1
CDR3 protein: CASSPLTGGNTEAFF

clone size: -
V gene: TRBV14
J gene: TRBJ2-1
CDR3 protein: CASSQTTSGRLDEQFF

clone size: -
V gene: TRBV27
J gene: TRBJ2-1
CDR3 protein: CASAIAGGGYEQFF

clone size: -
V gene: TRBV4-1
J gene: TRBJ2-7
CDR3 protein: CASSQAFRVAYEQYF

clone size: -
V gene: TRBV3-1
J gene: TRBJ2-1
CDR3 protein: CASSRQLAGDEQFF

clone size: -
V gene: TRBV4-1
J gene: TRBJ1-2
CDR3 protein: CASSPTQGTEGYTF

clone size: few
V gene: TRBV5-4
J gene: TRBJ2-7
CDR3 protein: CASSLTTGPSGEQYF